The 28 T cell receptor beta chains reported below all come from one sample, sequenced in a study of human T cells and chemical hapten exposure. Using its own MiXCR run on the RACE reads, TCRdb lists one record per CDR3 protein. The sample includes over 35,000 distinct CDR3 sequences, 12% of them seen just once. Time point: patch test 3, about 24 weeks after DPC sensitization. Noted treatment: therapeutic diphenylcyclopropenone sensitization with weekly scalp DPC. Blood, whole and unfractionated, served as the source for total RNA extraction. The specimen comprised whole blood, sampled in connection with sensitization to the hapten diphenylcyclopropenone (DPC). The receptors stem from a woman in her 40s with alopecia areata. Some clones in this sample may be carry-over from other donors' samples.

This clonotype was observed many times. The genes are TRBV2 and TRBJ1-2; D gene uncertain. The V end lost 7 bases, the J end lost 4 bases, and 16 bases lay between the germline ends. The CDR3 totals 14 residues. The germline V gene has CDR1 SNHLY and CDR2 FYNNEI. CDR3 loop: CASIEEFSSYGYTF. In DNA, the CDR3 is TGTGCCAGCATCGAAGAGTTTAGCTCCTATGGCTACACCTTC.

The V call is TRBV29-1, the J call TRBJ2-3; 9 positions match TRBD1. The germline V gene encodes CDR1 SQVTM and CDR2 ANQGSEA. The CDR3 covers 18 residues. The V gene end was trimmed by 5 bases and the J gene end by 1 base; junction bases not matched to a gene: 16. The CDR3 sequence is CSVPGTGMIDRGTDTQYF. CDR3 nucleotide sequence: TGCAGCGTTCCCGGGACAGGGATGATTGATCGCGGCACAGATACGCAGTATTTT.

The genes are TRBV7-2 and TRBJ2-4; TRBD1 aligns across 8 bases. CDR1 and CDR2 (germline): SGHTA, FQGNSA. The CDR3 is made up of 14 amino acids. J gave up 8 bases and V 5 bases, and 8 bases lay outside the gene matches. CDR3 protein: CASSPGGRRDIQYF. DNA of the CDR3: TGTGCCAGCAGCCCAGGGGGCCGGCGAGACATTCAGTACTTC.

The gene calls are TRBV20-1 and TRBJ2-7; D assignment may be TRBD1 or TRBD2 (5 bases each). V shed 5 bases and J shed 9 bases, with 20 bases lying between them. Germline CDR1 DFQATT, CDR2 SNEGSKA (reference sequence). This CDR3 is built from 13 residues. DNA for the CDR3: TGCAGTGCTCGCCCCGGGGCCCTTGGTGGGCAGTACTTC. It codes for CSARPGALGGQYF.

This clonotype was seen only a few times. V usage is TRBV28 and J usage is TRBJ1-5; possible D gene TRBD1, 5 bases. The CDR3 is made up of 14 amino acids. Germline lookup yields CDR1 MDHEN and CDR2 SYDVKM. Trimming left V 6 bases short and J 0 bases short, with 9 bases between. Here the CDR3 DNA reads TGTGCCAGCAGCCGGAGGGGTAGCAATCAGCCCCAGCATTTT. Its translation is CASSRRGSNQPQHF.

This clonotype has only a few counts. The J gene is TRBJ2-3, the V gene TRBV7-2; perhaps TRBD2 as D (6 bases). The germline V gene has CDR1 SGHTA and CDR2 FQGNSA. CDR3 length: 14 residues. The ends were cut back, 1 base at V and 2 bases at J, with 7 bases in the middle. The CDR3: CASSLGGATDTQYF. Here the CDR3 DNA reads TGTGCCAGCAGCTTAGGCGGGGCCACAGATACGCAGTATTTT.

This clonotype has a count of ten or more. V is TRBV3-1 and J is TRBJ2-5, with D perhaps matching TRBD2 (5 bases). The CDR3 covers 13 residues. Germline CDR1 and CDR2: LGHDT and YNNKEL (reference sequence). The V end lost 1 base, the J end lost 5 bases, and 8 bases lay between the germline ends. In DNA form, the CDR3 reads TGTGCCAGCAGCCAAGGGACTTACGAGACCCAGTACTTC. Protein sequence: CASSQGTYETQYF.

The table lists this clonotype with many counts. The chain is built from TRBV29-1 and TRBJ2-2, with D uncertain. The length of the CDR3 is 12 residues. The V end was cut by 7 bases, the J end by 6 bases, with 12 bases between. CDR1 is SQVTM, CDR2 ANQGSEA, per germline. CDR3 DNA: TGCAGCGCTAAGAATGGGCCCGGGGAGCTGTTTTTT. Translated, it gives CSAKNGPGELFF.

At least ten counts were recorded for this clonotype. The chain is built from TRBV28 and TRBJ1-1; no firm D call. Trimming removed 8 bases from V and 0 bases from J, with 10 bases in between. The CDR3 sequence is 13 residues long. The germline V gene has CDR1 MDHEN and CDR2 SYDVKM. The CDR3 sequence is CASSSGMNTEAFF. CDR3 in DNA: TGTGCCAGCTCGTCCGGAATGAACACTGAAGCTTTCTTT.

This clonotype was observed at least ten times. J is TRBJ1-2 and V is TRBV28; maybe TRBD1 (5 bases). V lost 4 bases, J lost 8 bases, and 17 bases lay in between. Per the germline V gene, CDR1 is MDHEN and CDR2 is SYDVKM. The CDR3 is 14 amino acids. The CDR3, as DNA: TGTGCCAGCAGTTCCGACAGCCTGTCCGGGGGCTACACCTTC. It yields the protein CASSSDSLSGGYTF.

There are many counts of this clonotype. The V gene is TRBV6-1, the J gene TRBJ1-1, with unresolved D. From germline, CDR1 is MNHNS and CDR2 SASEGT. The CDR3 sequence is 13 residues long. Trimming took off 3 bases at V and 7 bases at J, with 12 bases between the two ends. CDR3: CASSEARRDEAFF. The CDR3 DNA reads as TGTGCCAGCAGTGAGGCCAGACGGGATGAAGCTTTCTTT.

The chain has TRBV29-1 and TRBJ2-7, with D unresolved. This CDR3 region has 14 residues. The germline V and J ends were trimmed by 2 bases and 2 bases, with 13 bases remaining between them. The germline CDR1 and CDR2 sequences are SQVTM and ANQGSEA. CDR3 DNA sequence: TGCAGCGTTGAATCCAGTCGGTCAACCTACGAGCAGTACTTC. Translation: CSVESSRSTYEQYF.

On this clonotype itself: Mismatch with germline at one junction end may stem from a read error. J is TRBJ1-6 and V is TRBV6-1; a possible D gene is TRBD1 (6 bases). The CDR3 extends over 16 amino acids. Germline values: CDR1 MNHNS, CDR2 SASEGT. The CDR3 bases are TGTGCCAGCAGTGAATCGCAGGGACATAGAAATTCACCCCACCACTTT. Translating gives CASSESQGHRNSPHHF.

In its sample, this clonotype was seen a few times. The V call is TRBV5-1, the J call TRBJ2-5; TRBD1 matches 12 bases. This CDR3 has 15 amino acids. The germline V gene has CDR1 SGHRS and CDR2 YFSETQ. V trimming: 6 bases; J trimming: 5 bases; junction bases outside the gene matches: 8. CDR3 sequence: CASNSGQGAGETQYF. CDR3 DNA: TGCGCCAGCAACTCGGGACAGGGGGCCGGGGAGACCCAGTACTTC. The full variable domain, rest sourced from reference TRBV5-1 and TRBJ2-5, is KAGVTQTPRYLIKTRGQQVTLSCSPISGHRSVSWYQQTPGQGLQFLFEYFSETQRNKGNFPGRFSGRQFSNSRSEMNVSTLELGDSALYLCASNSGQGAGETQYFGPGTRLLVL.

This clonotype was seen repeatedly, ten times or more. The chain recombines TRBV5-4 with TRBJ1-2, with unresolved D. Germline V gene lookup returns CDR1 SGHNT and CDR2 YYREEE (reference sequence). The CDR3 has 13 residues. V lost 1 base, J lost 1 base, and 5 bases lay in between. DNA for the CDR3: TGTGCCAGCAGCTTGTCCAATAACTATGGCTACACCTTC. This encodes CASSLSNNYGYTF.

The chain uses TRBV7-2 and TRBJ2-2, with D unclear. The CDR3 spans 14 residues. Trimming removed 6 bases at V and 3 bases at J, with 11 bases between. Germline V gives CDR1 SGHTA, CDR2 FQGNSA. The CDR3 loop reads CASSLTDYTGELFF. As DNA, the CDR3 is TGTGCCAGCAGTCTGACGGATTACACCGGGGAGCTGTTTTTT.

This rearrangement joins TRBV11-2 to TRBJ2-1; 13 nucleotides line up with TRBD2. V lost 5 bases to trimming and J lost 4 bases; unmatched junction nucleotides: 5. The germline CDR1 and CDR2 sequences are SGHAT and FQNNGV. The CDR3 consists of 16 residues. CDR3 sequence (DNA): TGTGCCAGCAGCGAACAACTAGCGGGAGGGTACAATGAGCAGTTCTTC. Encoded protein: CASSEQLAGGYNEQFF.

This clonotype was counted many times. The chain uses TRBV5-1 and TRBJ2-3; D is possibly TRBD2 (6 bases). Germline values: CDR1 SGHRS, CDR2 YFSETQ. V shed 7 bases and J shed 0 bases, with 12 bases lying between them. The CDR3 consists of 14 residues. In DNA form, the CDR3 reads TGCGCCAGCGTCCGGGACTCTAGCACAGATACGCAGTATTTT. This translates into CASVRDSSTDTQYF.

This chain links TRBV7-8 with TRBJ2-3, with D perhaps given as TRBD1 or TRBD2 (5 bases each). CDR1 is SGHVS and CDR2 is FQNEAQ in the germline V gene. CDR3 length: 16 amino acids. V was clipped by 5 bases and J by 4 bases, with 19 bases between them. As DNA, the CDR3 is TGTGCCAGCAGCACAATTGGGACGACCTTCTCAGATACGCAGTATTTT. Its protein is CASSTIGTTFSDTQYF.

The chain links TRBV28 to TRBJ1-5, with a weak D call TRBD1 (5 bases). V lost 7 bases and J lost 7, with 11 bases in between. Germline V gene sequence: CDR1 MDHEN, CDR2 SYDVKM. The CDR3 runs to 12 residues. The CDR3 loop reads CASTDRDQPQHF. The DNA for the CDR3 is TGTGCCAGCACGGACCGGGACCAGCCCCAGCATTTT.

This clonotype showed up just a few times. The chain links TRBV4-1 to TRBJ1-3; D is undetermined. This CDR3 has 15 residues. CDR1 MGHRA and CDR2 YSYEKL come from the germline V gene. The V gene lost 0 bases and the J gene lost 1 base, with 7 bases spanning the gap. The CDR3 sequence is CASSQDTGSGNTIYF. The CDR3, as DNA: TGCGCCAGCAGCCAAGATACGGGGTCTGGAAACACCATATATTTT.

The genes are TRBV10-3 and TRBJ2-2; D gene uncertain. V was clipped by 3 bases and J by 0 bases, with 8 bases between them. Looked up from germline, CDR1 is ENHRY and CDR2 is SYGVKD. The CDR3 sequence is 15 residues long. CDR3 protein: CAISDSISNTGELFF. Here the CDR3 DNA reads TGTGCCATCAGTGATTCCATCTCGAACACCGGGGAGCTGTTTTTT.

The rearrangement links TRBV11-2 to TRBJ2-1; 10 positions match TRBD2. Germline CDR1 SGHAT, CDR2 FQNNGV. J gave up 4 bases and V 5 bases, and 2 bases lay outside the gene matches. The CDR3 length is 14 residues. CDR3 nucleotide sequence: TGTGCCAGCAGCACACTAGCGGGGTACAATGAGCAGTTCTTC. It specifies CASSTLAGYNEQFF.

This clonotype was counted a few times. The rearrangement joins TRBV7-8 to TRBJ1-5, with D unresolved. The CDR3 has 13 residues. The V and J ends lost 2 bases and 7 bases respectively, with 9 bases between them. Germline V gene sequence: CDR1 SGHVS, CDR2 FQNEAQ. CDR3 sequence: CASSLTGYQPQHF. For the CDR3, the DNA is TGTGCCAGCAGCTTAACGGGGTACCAGCCCCAGCATTTT.

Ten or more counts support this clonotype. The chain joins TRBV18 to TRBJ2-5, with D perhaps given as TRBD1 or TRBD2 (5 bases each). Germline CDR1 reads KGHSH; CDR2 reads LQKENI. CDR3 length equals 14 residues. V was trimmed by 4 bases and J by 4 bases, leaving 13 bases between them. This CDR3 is CASSRRGAVETQYF. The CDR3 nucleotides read TGTGCCAGCTCACGCCGAGGGGCTGTAGAGACCCAGTACTTC.

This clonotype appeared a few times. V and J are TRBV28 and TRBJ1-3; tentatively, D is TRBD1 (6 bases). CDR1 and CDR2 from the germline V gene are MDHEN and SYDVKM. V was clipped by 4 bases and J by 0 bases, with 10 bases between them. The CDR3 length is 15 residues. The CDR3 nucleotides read TGTGCCAGCAGTTCGGCAGGGGTCTCTGGAAACACCATATATTTT. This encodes CASSSAGVSGNTIYF.

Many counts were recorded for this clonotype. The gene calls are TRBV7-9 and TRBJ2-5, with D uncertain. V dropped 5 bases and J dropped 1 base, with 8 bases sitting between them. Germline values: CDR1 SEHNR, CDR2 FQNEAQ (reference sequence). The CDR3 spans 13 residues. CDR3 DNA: TGTGCCAGCAGCAAGACCGGCCAAGAGACCCAGTACTTC. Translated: CASSKTGQETQYF.

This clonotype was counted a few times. The CDR3 protein is CASSWTEYGYTF. The CDR3 nucleotides are TGTGCCAGCAGCTGGACAGAGTATGGCTACACCTTC. V and J are TRBV28 and TRBJ1-2; D is possibly TRBD1 (6 bases). Germline V lookup: CDR1 MDHEN, CDR2 SYDVKM. The CDR3 is made up of 12 amino acids. V was cut by 6 bases and J by 5 bases, with 10 bases left in between.